At least ten counts were recorded for the clone carrying this T cell receptor beta chain. The V gene's germline CDR1 is MNHEY and CDR2 SMNVEV (reference sequence). This CDR3 has 15 residues. V dropped 5 bases and J dropped 5 bases, with 19 bases sitting between them. The data belong to a study of identical twins. TCRdb recomputed calls from the 5' RACE reads with MiXCR, one row per CDR3 protein. The sample has a few hundred thousand distinct CDR3 sequences; around 8% are singletons. The same sample was also studied in work on yellow fever vaccine responses in identical twins.

Material: CD8+ T cells sorted from blood. This clonotype was obtained from a woman aged 18-30 years in good health. The genes are TRBV27 and TRBJ2-7, with a tentative D call TRBD1 (6 bases). The CDR3 DNA sequence: TGTGCCAGCAGTCTCCAAAGACAGGCCCTTCACGAGCAGTACTTC. Translated: CASSLQRQALHEQYF.